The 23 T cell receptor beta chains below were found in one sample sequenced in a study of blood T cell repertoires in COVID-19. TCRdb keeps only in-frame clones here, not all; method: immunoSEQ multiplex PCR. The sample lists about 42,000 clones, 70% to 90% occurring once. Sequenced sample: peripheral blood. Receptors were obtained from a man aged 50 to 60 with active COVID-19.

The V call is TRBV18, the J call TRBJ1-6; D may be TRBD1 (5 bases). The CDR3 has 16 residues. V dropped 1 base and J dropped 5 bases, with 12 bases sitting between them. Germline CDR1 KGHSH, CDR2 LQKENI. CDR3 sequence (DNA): TGTGCCAGCTCACCACGGACCGGACAAGATAATTCACCCCTCCACTTT. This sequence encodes CASSPRTGQDNSPLHF.

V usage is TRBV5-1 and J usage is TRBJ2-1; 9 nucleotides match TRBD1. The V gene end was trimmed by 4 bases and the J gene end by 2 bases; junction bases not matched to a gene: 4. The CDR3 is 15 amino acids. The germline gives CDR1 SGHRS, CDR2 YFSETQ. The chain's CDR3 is CASSIRTGAYNEQFF. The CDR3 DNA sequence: TGCGCCAGCAGCATTAGGACAGGGGCCTACAATGAGCAGTTCTTC. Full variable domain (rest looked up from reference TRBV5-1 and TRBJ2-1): KAGVTQTPRYLIKTRGQQVTLSCSPISGHRSVSWYQQTPGQGLQFLFEYFSETQRNKGNFPGRFSGRQFSNSRSEMNVSTLELGDSALYLCASSIRTGAYNEQFFGPGTRLTVL.

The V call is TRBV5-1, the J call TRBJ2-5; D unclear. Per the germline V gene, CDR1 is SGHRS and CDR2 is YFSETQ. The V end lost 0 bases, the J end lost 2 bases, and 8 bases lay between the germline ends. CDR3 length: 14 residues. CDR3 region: CASSLAGQQETQYF. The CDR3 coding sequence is TGCGCCAGCAGCTTGGCGGGTCAGCAAGAGACCCAGTACTTC.

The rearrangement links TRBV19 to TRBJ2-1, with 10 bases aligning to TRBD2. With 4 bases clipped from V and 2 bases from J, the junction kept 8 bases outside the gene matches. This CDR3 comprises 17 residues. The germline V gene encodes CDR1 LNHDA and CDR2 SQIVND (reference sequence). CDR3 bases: TGTGCCAGTAGTAACCAGCGGGAGGGCCTCACCTACAATGAGCAGTTCTTC. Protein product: CASSNQREGLTYNEQFF.

The CDR3 DNA sequence: TGTGCCATCAGCCACACAGGGGGCACTAATGAAAAACTGTTTTTT. This gives the protein CAISHTGGTNEKLFF. The chain joins TRBV10-3 to TRBJ1-4; 9 bases are a match to TRBD1. Looked up from germline, CDR1 is ENHRY and CDR2 is SYGVKD. The V gene end was trimmed by 6 bases and the J gene end by 2 bases; junction bases not matched to a gene: 4. This CDR3 has 15 residues.

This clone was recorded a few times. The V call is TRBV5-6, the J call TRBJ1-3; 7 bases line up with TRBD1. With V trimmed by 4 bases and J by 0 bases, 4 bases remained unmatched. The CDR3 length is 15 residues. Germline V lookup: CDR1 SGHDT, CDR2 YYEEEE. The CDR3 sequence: CASSQTGASGNTIYF. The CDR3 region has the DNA TGTGCCAGCAGCCAAACAGGGGCCTCTGGAAACACCATATATTTT.

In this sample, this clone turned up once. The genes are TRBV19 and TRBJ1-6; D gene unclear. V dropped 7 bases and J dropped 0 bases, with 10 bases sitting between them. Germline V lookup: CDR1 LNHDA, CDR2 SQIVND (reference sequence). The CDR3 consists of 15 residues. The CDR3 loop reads CASKDGSSYNSPLHF. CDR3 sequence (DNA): TGTGCCAGTAAAGACGGGAGCTCCTATAATTCACCCCTCCACTTT. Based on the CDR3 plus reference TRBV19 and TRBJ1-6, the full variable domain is DGGITQSPKYLFRKEGQNVTLSCEQNLNHDAMYWYRQDPGQGLRLIYYSQIVNDFQKGDIAEGYSVSREKKESFPLTVTSAQKNPTAFYLCASKDGSSYNSPLHFGNGTRLTVT.

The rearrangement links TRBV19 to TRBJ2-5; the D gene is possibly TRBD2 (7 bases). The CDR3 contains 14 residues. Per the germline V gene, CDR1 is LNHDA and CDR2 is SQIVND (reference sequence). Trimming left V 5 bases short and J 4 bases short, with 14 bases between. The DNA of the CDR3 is TGTGCCAGTAGTCCGGGGGGCGAGGTAGAGACCCAGTACTTC. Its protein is CASSPGGEVETQYF.

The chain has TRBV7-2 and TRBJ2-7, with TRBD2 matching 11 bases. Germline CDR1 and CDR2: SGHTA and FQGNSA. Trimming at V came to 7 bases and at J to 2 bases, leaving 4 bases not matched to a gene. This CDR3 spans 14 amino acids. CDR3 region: CASNLAGGTYEQYF. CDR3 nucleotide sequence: TGTGCCAGCAATCTAGCGGGAGGAACCTACGAGCAGTACTTC.

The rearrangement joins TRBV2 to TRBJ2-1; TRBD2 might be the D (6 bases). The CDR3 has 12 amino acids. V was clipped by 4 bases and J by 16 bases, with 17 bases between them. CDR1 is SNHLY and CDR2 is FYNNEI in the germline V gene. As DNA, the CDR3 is TGTGCCAGCAGTGTTGGCGTGGAGGGGCGATTCTTC. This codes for CASSVGVEGRFF.

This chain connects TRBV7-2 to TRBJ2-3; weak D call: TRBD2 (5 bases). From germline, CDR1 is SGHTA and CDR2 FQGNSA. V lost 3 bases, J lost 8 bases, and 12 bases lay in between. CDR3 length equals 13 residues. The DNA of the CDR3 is TGTGCCAGCAGCTTGAGCGAGGGCGTTACGCAGTATTTT. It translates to CASSLSEGVTQYF.

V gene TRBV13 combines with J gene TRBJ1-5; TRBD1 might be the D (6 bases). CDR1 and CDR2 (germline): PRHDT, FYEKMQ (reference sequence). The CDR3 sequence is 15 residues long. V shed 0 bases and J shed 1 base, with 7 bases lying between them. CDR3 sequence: CASSLGQGSNQPQHF. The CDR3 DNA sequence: TGTGCCAGCAGCTTAGGACAGGGAAGCAATCAGCCCCAGCATTTT.

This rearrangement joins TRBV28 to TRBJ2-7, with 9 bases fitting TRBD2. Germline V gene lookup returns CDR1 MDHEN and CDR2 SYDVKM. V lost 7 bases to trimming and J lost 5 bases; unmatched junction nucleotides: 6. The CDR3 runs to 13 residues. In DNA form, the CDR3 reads TGTGCCAGCACCGAGGCGGGAGGGAACGAGCAGTACTTC. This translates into CASTEAGGNEQYF.

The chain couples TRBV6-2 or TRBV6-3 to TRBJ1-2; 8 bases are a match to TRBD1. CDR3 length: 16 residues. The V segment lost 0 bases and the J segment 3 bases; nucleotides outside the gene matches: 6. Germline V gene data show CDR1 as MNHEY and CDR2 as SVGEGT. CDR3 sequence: CASSYSAAGGDYGYTF. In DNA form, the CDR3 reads TGTGCCAGCAGTTACTCGGCGGCAGGGGGCGACTATGGCTACACCTTC.

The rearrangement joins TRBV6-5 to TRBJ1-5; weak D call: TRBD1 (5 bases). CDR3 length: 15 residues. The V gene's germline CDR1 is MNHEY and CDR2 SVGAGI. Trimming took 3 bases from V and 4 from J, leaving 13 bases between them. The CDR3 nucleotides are TGTGCCAGCAGTTATCGGGCAGGGATTAATCAGCCCCAGCATTTT. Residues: CASSYRAGINQPQHF.

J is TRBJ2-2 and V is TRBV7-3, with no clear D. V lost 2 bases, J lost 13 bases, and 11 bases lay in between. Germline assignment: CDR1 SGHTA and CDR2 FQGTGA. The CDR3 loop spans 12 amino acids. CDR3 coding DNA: TGTGCCAGCAGCTTACCCCCTGCAGGGCTGTTTTTT. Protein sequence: CASSLPPAGLFF.

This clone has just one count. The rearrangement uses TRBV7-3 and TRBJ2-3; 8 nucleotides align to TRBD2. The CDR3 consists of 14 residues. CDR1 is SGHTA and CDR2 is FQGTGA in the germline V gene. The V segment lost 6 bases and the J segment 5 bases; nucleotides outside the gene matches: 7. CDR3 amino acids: CASSRSGAGDTQYF. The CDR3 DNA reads TGTGCCAGCAGTCGTAGCGGGGCAGGAGATACGCAGTATTTT.

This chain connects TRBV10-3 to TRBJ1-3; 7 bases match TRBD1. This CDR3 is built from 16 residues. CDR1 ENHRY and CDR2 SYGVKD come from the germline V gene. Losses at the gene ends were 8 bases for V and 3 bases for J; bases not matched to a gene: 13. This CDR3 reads CAIGDKTGYNGNTIYF. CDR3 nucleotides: TGTGCCATCGGGGACAAGACAGGGTATAATGGAAACACCATATATTTT.

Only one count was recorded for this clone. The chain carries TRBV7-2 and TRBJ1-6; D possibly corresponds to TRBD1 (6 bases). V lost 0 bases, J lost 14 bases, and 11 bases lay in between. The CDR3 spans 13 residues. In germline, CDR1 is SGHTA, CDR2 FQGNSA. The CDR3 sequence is CASSLAPGVALHF. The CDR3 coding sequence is TGTGCCAGCAGCTTAGCCCCAGGGGTCGCCCTCCACTTT.

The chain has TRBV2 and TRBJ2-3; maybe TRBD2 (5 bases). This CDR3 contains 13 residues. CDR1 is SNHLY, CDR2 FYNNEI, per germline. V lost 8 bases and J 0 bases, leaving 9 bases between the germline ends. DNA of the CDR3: TGTGCCAGCGTGCGGACTAGCACAGATACGCAGTATTTT. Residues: CASVRTSTDTQYF.

CDR3 protein: CATRASSPNEQFF. As DNA, the CDR3 is TGTGCCACCAGAGCATCGTCTCCCAATGAGCAGTTCTTC. V usage is TRBV24-1 and J usage is TRBJ2-1; no reliable D call. Germline V gene lookup returns CDR1 KGHDR and CDR2 SFDVKD. This CDR3 spans 13 amino acids. V lost 7 bases and J 6 bases, leaving 12 bases between the germline ends.

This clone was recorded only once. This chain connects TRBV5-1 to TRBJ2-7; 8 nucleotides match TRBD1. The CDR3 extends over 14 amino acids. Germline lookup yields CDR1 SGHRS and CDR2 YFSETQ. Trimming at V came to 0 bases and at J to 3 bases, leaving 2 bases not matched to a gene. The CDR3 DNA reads TGCGCCAGCAGCTTGGGACAGGGGATCTACGAGCAGTACTTC. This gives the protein CASSLGQGIYEQYF.

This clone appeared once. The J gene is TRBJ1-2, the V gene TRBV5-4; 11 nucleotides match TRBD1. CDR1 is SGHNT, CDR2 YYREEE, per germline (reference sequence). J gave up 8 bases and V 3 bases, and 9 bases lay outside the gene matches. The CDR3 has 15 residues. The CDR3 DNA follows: TGTGCCAGCAGCTCGGGACAGGGGGAGAGAGCGGGCTACACCTTC. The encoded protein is CASSSGQGERAGYTF.